The 30 T cell receptor beta chains in this list originate from one sample, sequenced in a study of T cells after yellow fever vaccination (dated by TCRdb to between 2019 and 2020). The treatment or condition label, read with the paper, signifies: live attenuated yellow fever vaccine strain. Library creation used 5' RACE. Sequencer: Illumina NovaSeq 6000. Using fastp trimming at Q25 and MiXCR clonotype assembly, TCRdb reanalyzed the public sequencing data and kept in-frame beta chains. Each CDR3 protein appears once, grouped with its most common genes and DNA. The table for this sample lists about 320,000 distinct CDR3 sequences; about 10% of them were counted only once. The leading ten clones occupy approximately 3.3% of the sample. The sequencing here drew on CD4+ T cells sorted from PBMCs, taken 45 days after the yellow fever booster vaccination. All receptors derive from a man between 18 and 29 years old who received the YFV17D yellow fever vaccine.

This clonotype was detected many times. The chain employs TRBV5-1 and TRBJ1-6; 7 bases fit TRBD1. V gave up 4 bases and J gave up 8 bases; unmatched junction bases: 9. Germline CDR1 and CDR2: SGHRS and YFSETQ. The CDR3 runs 15 residues. The CDR3 nucleotides read TGCGCCAGCAGCGCGAGGACAGGCTTGGATTCACCCCTCCACTTT. Translated, it gives CASSARTGLDSPLHF.

This clonotype has a handful of counts. V and J are TRBV3-1 and TRBJ1-1, with 7 bases matching TRBD1. V gave up 5 bases and J gave up 7 bases; unmatched junction bases: 13. CDR1 is LGHDT and CDR2 is YNNKEL in the germline V gene (reference sequence). The CDR3 consists of 15 residues. CDR3 sequence (DNA): TGTGCCAGCAGCTCGGGTACAGGGGACATCTTTGAAGCTTTCTTT. Encoded protein: CASSSGTGDIFEAFF.

The chain has TRBV6-4 and TRBJ1-1, with D hard to call. Germline CDR1 and CDR2: MRHNA and SNTAGT. V gave up 4 bases and J gave up 2 bases, with 8 bases separating them. The CDR3 extends over 13 amino acids. Here the CDR3 DNA reads TGTGCCAGCAGTGTCTCGATAAACACTGAAGCTTTCTTT. Translated: CASSVSINTEAFF.

This clonotype appeared a few times. This chain links TRBV24-1 with TRBJ2-3, with 8 positions matching TRBD2. V was clipped by 4 bases and J by 2 bases; unmatched bases: 7. The germline V gene encodes CDR1 KGHDR and CDR2 SFDVKD. There are 16 residues in the CDR3. CDR3 loop: CATSDPSGGYTDTQYF. The CDR3 nucleotides read TGTGCCACCAGTGACCCATCGGGGGGGTACACAGATACGCAGTATTTT.

The CDR3 nucleotides read TGTGCCAGCAGCGAGACAGTACCCATTGGAGAGACCCAGTACTTC. It is translated as CASSETVPIGETQYF. The genes are TRBV5-6 and TRBJ2-5, with D possibly TRBD1 on 5 matching bases. Trimming removed 4 bases from V and 4 bases from J, with 17 bases in between. Germline CDR1 is SGHDT and CDR2 is YYEEEE. CDR3 size: 15 residues.

This clonotype was recorded a few times. The rearrangement uses TRBV6-4 and TRBJ1-1; D not resolved. Germline CDR1 and CDR2: MRHNA and SNTAGT. The CDR3 spans 13 residues. Trimming pared 5 bases from V and 5 bases from J, leaving 12 bases between. Here the CDR3 DNA reads TGTGCCAGCAGTTATACGACCGTAACTGAAGCTTTCTTT. Translating it yields CASSYTTVTEAFF.

The chain carries TRBV12-3 or TRBV12-4 and TRBJ1-1; D perhaps matches TRBD1 (5 bases). Trimming stripped 3 bases from V and 3 bases from J, with 11 bases between. This CDR3 spans 14 amino acids. The CDR3 nucleotides read TGTGCCAGCAGTTTGTGGGGGGGGGACACTGAAGCTTTCTTT. Translated, it gives CASSLWGGDTEAFF.

The V and J genes are TRBV2 and TRBJ2-7; 9 nucleotides line up with TRBD1. This CDR3 has 13 amino acids. V was pared by 11 bases and J by 3 bases, with 8 bases of the junction left unmatched. Germline CDR1 is SNHLY and CDR2 is FYNNEI. The CDR3: CAGSGTGIYEQYF. As DNA, the CDR3 is TGTGCCGGCTCCGGGACAGGGATCTACGAGCAGTACTTC.

This clonotype came up a few times. The chain is built from TRBV4-2 and TRBJ2-5; tentative D call: TRBD1 (6 bases). CDR1 and CDR2 from the germline V gene are LGHNA and YNFKEQ. The CDR3 totals 14 residues. Trimming cost V 1 base and J 5 bases, with 11 bases left between them. The CDR3 sequence: CASSQGRGMETQYF. The CDR3 bases are TGTGCCAGCAGCCAAGGAAGGGGGATGGAGACCCAGTACTTC.

This clonotype was found a few times. V gene TRBV19 combines with J gene TRBJ1-2, with 7 nucleotides matching TRBD1. This CDR3 comprises 15 residues. CDR1 is LNHDA, CDR2 SQIVND, per germline (reference sequence). Unmatched junction bases numbered 12, after V lost 7 bases and J lost 4 bases. This CDR3 is CASTGWGAGGYGYTF. CDR3 sequence (DNA): TGTGCCAGTACGGGATGGGGCGCAGGGGGCTATGGCTACACCTTC. Full variable domain (remainder filled in from reference TRBV19 and TRBJ1-2): DGGITQSPKYLFRKEGQNVTLSCEQNLNHDAMYWYRQDPGQGLRLIYYSQIVNDFQKGDIAEGYSVSREKKESFPLTVTSAQKNPTAFYLCASTGWGAGGYGYTFGSGTRLTVV.

The chain has TRBV20-1 and TRBJ2-1; 7 bases are a match to TRBD1. Germline trimming cut 4 bases from V and 3 bases from J; bases unmatched to any gene: 6. This CDR3 spans 14 amino acids. The germline CDR1 and CDR2 sequences are DFQATT and SNEGSKA (reference sequence). The CDR3 nucleotides are TGCAGTGCTACATCGGGACAGCTCTACAATGAGCAGTTCTTC. It yields the protein CSATSGQLYNEQFF.

CDR3: CSARRDRGPQEAFF. Here the CDR3 DNA reads TGCAGTGCTCGACGGGACAGGGGGCCGCAAGAAGCTTTCTTT. This chain connects TRBV20-1 to TRBJ1-1; 12 bases are shared with TRBD1. This CDR3 has 14 residues. V shed 5 bases, J shed 8 bases, and the junction held 9 bases outside the gene matches. Germline loops: CDR1 DFQATT, CDR2 SNEGSKA (reference sequence).

The rearrangement links TRBV4-3 to TRBJ2-7; D is unresolved. CDR1 and CDR2 from the germline V gene are LGHNA and YSLEER. The germline V and J ends were trimmed by 3 bases and 0 bases, with 21 bases remaining between them. This CDR3 spans 18 amino acids. DNA of the CDR3: TGCGCCAGCAGCCACAACACCTCGATAATTCTCAGCTCCTACGAGCAGTACGTC. This codes for CASSHNTSIILSSYEQYV.

This clonotype was counted between two and nine times. The chain joins TRBV7-2 to TRBJ1-3; 7 bases line up with TRBD1. This CDR3 has 15 residues. Per germline, CDR1 SGHTA and CDR2 FQGNSA. The junction had 7 bases not matched to a gene; V was cut back by 0 bases and J by 8 bases. As DNA, the CDR3 is TGTGCCAGCAGCTTAGCCGGACAGGTCCAGTACACCATATATTTT. Translation gives CASSLAGQVQYTIYF. Full variable domain (rest looked up from reference TRBV7-2 and TRBJ1-3): GAGVSQSPSNKVTEKGKDVELRCDPISGHTALYWYRQSLGQGLEFLIYFQGNSAPDKSGLPSDRFSAERTGGSVSTLTIQRTQQEDSAVYLCASSLAGQVQYTIYFGEGSWLTVV.

The chain joins TRBV30 to TRBJ2-4; no reliable D call. Germline CDR1 and CDR2: GTSNPN and SVGIG (reference sequence). The CDR3 consists of 13 residues. V was trimmed by 2 bases and J by 12 bases, leaving 17 bases between them. Here the CDR3 reads CAWSTHHPGPQYF. DNA for the CDR3: TGTGCCTGGAGTACTCACCACCCCGGGCCTCAGTACTTC.

The genes are TRBV20-1 and TRBJ1-2; D possibly corresponds to TRBD1 (5 bases). V lost 7 bases, J lost 8 bases, and 17 bases lay in between. Per the germline V gene, CDR1 is DFQATT and CDR2 is SNEGSKA (reference sequence). The CDR3 has 12 residues. The CDR3 reads CSGTRDSRGYTF. CDR3 bases: TGCAGTGGCACTCGGGACTCACGGGGCTACACCTTC.

This chain connects TRBV20-1 to TRBJ2-4, with 7 bases aligning to TRBD2. Germline V gene data show CDR1 as DFQATT and CDR2 as SNEGSKA (reference sequence). CDR3 length: 12 amino acids. V shed 6 bases, J shed 8 bases, and the junction held 7 bases outside the gene matches. The CDR3 DNA reads TGCAGTGCCCCTAGCGGTAGGGACATTCAGTACTTC. Its translation: CSAPSGRDIQYF.

This clonotype has more than one count but fewer than ten. V and J are TRBV12-3 or TRBV12-4 and TRBJ2-3; TRBD2 aligns across 9 bases. Trimming removed 3 bases from V and 7 bases from J; junction bases left unmatched: 5. This CDR3 spans 14 amino acids. The CDR3 DNA sequence: TGTGCCAGCAGTTTGGGCGGGGGGGCTCATACGCAGTATTTT. Protein sequence: CASSLGGGAHTQYF.

V is TRBV2 and J is TRBJ1-6; no reliable D call. This CDR3 is built from 11 residues. Germline lookup yields CDR1 SNHLY and CDR2 FYNNEI. V gave up 2 bases and J gave up 10 bases, with 3 bases separating them. The CDR3 loop reads CASSEKSPLHF. CDR3 nucleotides: TGTGCCAGCAGTGAAAAATCACCCCTCCACTTT. The variable domain in full, with the rest retrieved from reference TRBV2 and TRBJ1-6, is EPEVTQTPSHQVTQMGQEVILRCVPISNHLYFYWYRQILGQKVEFLVSFYNNEISEKSEIFDDQFSVERPDGSNFTLKIRSTKLEDSAMYFCASSEKSPLHFGNGTRLTVT.

A few counts support this clonotype. The chain uses TRBV6-2 or TRBV6-3 and TRBJ1-6; no clear D. The CDR3 is made up of 12 amino acids. CDR1 and CDR2 from the germline V gene are MNHEY and SVGEGT. Trimming removed 8 bases at V and 8 bases at J, with 10 bases between. The CDR3 here is CASATLYSPLHF. The CDR3 nucleotides are TGTGCCAGCGCTACCCTTTATTCACCCCTCCACTTT.

This chain joins TRBV5-1 and TRBJ1-1; no clear D gene. The CDR3 is 14 residues long. CDR1 is SGHRS and CDR2 is YFSETQ in the germline V gene. V lost 2 bases to trimming and J lost 1 base, with 9 bases between them. The CDR3 reads CASSFPDPNTEAFF. In DNA, the CDR3 is TGCGCCAGCAGCTTCCCGGACCCGAACACTGAAGCTTTCTTT.

This chain joins TRBV23-1 and TRBJ2-3, with a weak D call TRBD2 (6 bases). TRBV23-1 carries the ORF label, with uncertain function. The V and J ends lost 4 bases and 4 bases respectively, with 18 bases between them. The CDR3 is 16 residues long. The DNA for the CDR3 is TGCGCCAGCAGTCCGCCGGGGGAGAGTAAGGCAGATACGCAGTATTTT. Residues: CASSPPGESKADTQYF.

The table lists this clonotype with a few counts. The chain is built from TRBV20-1 and TRBJ1-2; 7 nucleotides align to TRBD1. Trimming removed 5 bases from V and 0 bases from J; junction bases left unmatched: 3. CDR1 DFQATT and CDR2 SNEGSKA come from the germline V gene (reference sequence). This CDR3 spans 13 amino acids. The CDR3 reads CSAPGQANYGYTF. CDR3 bases: TGCAGTGCTCCCGGACAGGCTAACTATGGCTACACCTTC.

This clonotype was seen a handful of times. The chain recombines TRBV7-2 with TRBJ2-6; 7 positions match TRBD2. In germline, CDR1 is SGHTA, CDR2 FQGNSA. V shed 5 bases, J shed 0 bases, and the junction held 7 bases outside the gene matches. The CDR3 is made up of 17 amino acids. The CDR3 spells CASSRGDVLSGANVLTF. The CDR3 coding sequence is TGTGCCAGCAGCCGGGGGGACGTCCTCTCTGGGGCCAACGTCCTGACTTTC.

V gene TRBV5-1 combines with J gene TRBJ1-1, with 8 bases identical to TRBD1. The length of the CDR3 is 14 residues. Per germline, CDR1 SGHRS and CDR2 YFSETQ. Trimming took 3 bases from V and 5 from J; bases not matched to a gene: 6. The CDR3 loop reads CASSSRGLTTEAFF. CDR3 nucleotides: TGCGCCAGCAGCTCCAGGGGGCTAACGACTGAAGCTTTCTTT.

This clonotype occurred many times. This chain uses TRBV5-1 with TRBJ2-2; D unresolved. The CDR3 loop spans 13 amino acids. With 7 bases removed from V and 2 bases from J, the gap between germline ends came to 9 bases. Germline V gives CDR1 SGHRS, CDR2 YFSETQ. The CDR3 reads CASHTGNTGELFF. CDR3 sequence (DNA): TGCGCCAGCCATACGGGCAACACCGGGGAGCTGTTTTTT.

The chain uses TRBV7-9 and TRBJ1-2, with D perhaps TRBD1 (6 bases). Trimming cost V 4 bases and J 8 bases, with 20 bases left between them. CDR1 SEHNR and CDR2 FQNEAQ come from the germline V gene (reference sequence). This CDR3 contains 15 residues. CDR3 amino acids: CASSWNGTMRVGYTF. CDR3 in DNA: TGTGCCAGCAGCTGGAACGGGACAATGAGGGTGGGCTACACCTTC.

V usage is TRBV7-2 and J usage is TRBJ2-5; D is undetermined. CDR1 and CDR2 (germline): SGHTA, FQGNSA. CDR3 length: 11 residues. V shed 7 bases and J shed 5 bases, with 8 bases lying between them. The CDR3 DNA sequence: TGTGCCAGCACCGGGCAGGAGACCCAGTACTTC. It yields the protein CASTGQETQYF.

This clonotype has a handful of counts. The chain carries TRBV24-1 and TRBJ2-1; D uncertain. Germline-derived CDR1 and CDR2 are KGHDR and SFDVKD. Deletions cut 0 bases from V and 4 bases from J, with 9 bases between. The CDR3 runs 15 residues. The CDR3 DNA reads as TGTGCCACCAGTGATTTGGGCCGGAGTTACAATGAGCAGTTCTTC. It is translated as CATSDLGRSYNEQFF.

The CDR3 reads CASSIDGRGETQYF. Here the CDR3 DNA reads TGTGCCAGTAGTATAGATGGCCGGGGAGAGACCCAGTACTTC. The chain links TRBV19 to TRBJ2-5; the D gene is possibly TRBD2 (5 bases). The length of the CDR3 is 14 residues. The germline V and J ends were trimmed by 0 bases and 4 bases, with 9 bases remaining between them. Germline loops: CDR1 LNHDA, CDR2 SQIVND (reference sequence).